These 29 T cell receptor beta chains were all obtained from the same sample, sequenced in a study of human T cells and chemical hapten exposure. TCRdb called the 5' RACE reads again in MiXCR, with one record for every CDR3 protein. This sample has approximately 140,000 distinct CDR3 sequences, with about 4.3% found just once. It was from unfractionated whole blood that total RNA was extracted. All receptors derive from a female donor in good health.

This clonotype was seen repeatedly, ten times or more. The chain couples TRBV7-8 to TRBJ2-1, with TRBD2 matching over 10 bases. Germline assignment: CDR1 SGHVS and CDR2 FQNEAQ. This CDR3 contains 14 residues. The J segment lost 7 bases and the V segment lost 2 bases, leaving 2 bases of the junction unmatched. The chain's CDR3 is CASSLLAGVNEQFF. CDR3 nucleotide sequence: TGTGCCAGCAGCTTACTAGCGGGGGTTAATGAGCAGTTCTTC.

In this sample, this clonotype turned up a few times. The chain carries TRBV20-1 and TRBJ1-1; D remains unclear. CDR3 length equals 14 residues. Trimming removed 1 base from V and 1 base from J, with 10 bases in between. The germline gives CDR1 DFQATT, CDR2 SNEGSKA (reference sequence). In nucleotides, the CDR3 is TGCAGTGCTAGAGGGCAGTTGAGGAACACTGAAGCTTTCTTT. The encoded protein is CSARGQLRNTEAFF.

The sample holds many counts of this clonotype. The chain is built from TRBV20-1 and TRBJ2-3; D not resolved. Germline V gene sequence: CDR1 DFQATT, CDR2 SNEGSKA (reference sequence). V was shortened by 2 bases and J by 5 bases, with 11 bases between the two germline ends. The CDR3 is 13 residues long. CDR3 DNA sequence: TGCAGTGCTAGATTGAGTCCGCGAGATACGCAGTATTTT. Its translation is CSARLSPRDTQYF.

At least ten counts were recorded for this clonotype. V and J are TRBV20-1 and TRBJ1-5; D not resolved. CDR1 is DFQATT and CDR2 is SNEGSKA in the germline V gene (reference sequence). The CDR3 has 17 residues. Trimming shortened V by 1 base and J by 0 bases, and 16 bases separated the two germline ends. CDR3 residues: CSARAMGRANSNQPQHF. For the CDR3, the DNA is TGCAGTGCTAGAGCCATGGGAAGGGCTAATAGCAATCAGCCCCAGCATTTT.

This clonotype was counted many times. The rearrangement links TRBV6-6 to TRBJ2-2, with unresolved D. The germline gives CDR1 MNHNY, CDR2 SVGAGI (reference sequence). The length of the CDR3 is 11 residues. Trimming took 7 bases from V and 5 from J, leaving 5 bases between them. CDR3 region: CASILTGELFF. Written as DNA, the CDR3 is TGTGCCAGCATCTTAACCGGGGAGCTGTTTTTT.

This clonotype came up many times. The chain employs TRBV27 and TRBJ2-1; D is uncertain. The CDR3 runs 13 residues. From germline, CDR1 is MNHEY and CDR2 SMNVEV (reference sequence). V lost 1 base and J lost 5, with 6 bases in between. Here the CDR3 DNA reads TGTGCCAGCAGTTTATTACTCAACAATGAGCAGTTCTTC. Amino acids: CASSLLLNNEQFF.

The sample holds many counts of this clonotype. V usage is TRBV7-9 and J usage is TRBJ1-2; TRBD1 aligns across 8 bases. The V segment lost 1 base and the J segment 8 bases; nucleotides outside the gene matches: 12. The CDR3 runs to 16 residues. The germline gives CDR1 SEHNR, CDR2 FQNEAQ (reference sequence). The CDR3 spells CASSLVAGGALLGYTF. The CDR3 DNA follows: TGTGCCAGCAGCTTAGTGGCAGGGGGCGCTTTACTCGGCTACACCTTC. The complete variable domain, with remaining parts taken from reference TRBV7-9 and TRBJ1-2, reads DTGVSQNPRHKITKRGQNVTFRCDPISEHNRLYWYRQTLGQGPEFLTYFQNEAQLEKSRLLSDRFSAERPKGSFSTLEIQRTEQGDSAMYLCASSLVAGGALLGYTFGSGTRLTVV.

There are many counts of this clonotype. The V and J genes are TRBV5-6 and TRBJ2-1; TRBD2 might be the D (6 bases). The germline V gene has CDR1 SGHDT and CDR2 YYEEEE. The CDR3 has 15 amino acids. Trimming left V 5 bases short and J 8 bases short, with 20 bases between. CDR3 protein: CASRKPGRGSHEQFF. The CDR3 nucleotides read TGTGCCAGCAGAAAACCGGGACGGGGGTCCCATGAGCAGTTCTTC.

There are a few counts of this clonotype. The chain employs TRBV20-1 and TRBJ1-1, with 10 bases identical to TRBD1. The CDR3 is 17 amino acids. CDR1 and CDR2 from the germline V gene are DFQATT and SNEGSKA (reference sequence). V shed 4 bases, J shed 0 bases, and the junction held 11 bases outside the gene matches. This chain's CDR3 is CSAKKPGQGFMNTEAFF. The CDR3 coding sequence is TGCAGTGCTAAAAAGCCGGGACAGGGGTTTATGAACACTGAAGCTTTCTTT.

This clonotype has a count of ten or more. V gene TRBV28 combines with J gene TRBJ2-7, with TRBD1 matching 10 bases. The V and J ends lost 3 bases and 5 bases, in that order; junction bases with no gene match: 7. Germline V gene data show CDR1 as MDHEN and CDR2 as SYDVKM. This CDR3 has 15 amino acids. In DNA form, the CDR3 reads TGTGCCAGCAGTTTCGCAGGGACAGGGGCACACGAGCAGTACTTC. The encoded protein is CASSFAGTGAHEQYF.

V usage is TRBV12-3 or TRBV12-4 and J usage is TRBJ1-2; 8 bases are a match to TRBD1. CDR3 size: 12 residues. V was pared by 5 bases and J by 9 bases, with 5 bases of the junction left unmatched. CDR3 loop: CASSGTGGSYTF. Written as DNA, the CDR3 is TGTGCCAGCAGTGGGACAGGCGGAAGCTACACCTTC.

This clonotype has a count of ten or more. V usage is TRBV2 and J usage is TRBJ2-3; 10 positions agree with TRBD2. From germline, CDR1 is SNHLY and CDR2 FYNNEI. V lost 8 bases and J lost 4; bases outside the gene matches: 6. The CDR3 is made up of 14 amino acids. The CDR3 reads CASYPGLASDTQYF. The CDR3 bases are TGTGCCAGCTACCCGGGACTAGCGTCAGATACGCAGTATTTT.

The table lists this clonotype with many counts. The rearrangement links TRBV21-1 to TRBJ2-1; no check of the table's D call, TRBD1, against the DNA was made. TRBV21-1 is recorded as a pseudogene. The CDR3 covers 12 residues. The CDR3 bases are TGTGCCAGCGCCCAAAGGGGCAATGAGCAGTTCTTC. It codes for CASAQRGNEQFF.

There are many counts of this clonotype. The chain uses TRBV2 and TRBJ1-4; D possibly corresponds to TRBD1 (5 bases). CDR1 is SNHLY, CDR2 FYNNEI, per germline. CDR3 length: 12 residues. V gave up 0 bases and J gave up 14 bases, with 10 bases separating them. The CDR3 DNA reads TGTGCCAGCAGTGAAGCAGGGGCGCGGCTGTTTTTT. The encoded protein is CASSEAGARLFF.

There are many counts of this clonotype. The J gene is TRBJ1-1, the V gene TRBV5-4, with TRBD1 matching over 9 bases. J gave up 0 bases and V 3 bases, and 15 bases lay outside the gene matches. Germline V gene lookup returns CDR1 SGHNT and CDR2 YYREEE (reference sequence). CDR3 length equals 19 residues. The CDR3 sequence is CASSSNSRGTGPMNTEAFF. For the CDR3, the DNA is TGTGCCAGCAGCTCGAACTCCCGGGGGACAGGGCCAATGAACACTGAAGCTTTCTTT.

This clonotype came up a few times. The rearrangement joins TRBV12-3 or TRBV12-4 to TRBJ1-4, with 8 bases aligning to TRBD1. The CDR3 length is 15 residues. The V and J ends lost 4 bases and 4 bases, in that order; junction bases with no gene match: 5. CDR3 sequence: CASSSQGDRNEKLFF. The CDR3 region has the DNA TGTGCCAGCAGTTCACAGGGGGATCGTAATGAAAAACTGTTTTTT.

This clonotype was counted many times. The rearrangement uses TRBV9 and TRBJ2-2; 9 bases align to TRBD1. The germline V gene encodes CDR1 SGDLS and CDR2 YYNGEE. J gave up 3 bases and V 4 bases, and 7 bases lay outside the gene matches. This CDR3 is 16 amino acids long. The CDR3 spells CASSFPGQGHTGELFF. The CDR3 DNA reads TGTGCCAGCAGCTTCCCGGGACAGGGACACACCGGGGAGCTGTTTTTT.

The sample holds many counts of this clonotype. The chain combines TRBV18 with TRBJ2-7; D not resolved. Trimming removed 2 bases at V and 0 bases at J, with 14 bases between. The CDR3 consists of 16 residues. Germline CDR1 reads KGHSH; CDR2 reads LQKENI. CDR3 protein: CASSPSGPMGSYEQYF. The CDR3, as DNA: TGTGCCAGCTCACCATCGGGCCCTATGGGCTCCTACGAGCAGTACTTC.

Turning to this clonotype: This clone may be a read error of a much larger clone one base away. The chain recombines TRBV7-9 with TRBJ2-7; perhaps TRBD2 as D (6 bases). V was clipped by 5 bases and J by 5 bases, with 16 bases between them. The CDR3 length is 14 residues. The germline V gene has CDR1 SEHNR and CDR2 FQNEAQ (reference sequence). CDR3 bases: TGTGCCAGCAGCCCCCGGGACTCCCCCGACGAGCAGTACTTC. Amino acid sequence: CASSPRDSPDEQYF.

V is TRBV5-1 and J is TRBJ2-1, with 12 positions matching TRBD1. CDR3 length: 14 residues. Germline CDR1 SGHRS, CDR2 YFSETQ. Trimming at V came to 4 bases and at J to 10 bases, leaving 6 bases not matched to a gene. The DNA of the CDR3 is TGCGCCAGCAGCCGGGACAGGGGGCTCGGAGAGCAGTTCTTC. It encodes CASSRDRGLGEQFF.

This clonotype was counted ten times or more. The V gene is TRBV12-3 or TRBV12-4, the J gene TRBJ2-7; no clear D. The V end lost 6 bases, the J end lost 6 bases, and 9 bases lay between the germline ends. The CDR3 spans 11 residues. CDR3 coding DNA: TGTGCCAGCAGCTATAGCTTCGAGCAGTACTTC. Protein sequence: CASSYSFEQYF.

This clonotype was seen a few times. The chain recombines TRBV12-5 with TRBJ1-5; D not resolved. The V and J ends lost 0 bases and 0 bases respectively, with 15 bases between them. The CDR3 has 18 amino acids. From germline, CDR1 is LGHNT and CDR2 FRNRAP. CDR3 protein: CASGLVAGRTYSNQPQHF. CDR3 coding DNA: TGTGCTAGTGGTTTGGTGGCTGGTAGAACCTATAGCAATCAGCCCCAGCATTTT.

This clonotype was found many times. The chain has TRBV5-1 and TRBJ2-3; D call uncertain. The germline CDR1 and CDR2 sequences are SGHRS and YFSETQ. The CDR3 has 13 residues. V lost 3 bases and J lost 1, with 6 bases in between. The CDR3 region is CASSSPGTDTQYF. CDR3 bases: TGCGCCAGCAGCTCCCCCGGCACAGATACGCAGTATTTT.

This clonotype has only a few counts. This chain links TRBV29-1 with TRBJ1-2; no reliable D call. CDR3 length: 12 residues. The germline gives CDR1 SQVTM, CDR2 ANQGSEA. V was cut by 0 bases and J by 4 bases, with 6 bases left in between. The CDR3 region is CSVEDLSYGYTF. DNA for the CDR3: TGCAGCGTTGAAGATCTCTCCTATGGCTACACCTTC.

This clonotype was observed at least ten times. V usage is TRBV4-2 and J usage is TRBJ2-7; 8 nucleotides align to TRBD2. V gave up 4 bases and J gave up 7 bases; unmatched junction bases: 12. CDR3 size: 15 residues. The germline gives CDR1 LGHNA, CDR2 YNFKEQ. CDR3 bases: TGTGCCAGCAGCCGAGAGGGGCGGGGGGCCTGGGAGCAGTACTTC. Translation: CASSREGRGAWEQYF.

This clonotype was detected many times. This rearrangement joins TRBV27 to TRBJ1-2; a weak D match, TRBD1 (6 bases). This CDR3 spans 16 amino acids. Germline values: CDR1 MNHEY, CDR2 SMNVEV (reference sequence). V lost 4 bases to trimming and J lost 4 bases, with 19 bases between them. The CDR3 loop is CASSSNTGTQIYGYTF. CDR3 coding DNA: TGTGCCAGCAGTTCAAACACCGGGACACAGATCTATGGCTACACCTTC.

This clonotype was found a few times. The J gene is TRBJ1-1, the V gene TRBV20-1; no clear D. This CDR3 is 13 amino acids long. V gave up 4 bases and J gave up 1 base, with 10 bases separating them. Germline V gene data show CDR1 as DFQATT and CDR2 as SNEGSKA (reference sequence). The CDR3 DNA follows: TGCAGTGCTATCAGCCAAAGGAACACTGAAGCTTTCTTT. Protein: CSAISQRNTEAFF.

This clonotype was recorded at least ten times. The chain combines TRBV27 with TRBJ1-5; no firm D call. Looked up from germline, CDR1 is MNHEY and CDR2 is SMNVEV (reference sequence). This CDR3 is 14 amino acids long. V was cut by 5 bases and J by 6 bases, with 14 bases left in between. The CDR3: CASSPSMGAQPQHF. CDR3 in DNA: TGTGCCAGCAGTCCATCAATGGGTGCTCAGCCCCAGCATTTT.

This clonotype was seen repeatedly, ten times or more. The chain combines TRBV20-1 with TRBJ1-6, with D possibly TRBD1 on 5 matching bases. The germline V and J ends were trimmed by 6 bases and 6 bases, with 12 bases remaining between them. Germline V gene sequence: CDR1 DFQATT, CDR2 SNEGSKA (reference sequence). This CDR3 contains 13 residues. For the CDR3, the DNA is TGCAGTGCGACGACAGAAGCTAATTCACCCCTCCACTTT. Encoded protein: CSATTEANSPLHF.